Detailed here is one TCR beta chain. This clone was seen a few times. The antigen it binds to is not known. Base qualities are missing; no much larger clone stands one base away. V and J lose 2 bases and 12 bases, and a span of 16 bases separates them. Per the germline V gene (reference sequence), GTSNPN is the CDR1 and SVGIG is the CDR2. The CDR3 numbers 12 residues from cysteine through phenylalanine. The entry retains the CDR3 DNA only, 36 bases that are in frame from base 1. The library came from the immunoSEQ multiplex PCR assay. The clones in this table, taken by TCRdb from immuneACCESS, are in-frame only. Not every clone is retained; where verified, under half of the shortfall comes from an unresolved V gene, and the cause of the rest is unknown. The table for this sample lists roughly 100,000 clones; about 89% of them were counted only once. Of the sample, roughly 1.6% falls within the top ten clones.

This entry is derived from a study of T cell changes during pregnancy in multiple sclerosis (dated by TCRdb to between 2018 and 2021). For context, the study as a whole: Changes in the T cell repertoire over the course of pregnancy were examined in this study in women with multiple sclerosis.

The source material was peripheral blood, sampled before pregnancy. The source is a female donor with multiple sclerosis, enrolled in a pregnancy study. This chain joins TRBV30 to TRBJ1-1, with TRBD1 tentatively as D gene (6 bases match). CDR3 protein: CAWSTRGGGTFF. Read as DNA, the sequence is TGTGCCTGGAGTACCCGAGGGGGAGGGACTTTCTTT.